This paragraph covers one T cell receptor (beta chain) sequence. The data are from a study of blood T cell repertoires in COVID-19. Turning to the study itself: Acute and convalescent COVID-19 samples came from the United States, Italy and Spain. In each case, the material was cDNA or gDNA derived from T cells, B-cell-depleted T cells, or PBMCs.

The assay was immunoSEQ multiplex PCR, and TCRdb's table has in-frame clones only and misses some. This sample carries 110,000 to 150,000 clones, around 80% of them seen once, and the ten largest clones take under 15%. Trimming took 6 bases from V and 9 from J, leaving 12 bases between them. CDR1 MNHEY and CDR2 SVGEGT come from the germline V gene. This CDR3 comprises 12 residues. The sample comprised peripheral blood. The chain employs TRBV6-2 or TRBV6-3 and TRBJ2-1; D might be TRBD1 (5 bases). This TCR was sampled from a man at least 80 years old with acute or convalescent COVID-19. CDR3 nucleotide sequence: TGTGCCAGCAGCTCACGACAGCTTGAGCAGTTCTTC. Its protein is CASSSRQLEQFF.